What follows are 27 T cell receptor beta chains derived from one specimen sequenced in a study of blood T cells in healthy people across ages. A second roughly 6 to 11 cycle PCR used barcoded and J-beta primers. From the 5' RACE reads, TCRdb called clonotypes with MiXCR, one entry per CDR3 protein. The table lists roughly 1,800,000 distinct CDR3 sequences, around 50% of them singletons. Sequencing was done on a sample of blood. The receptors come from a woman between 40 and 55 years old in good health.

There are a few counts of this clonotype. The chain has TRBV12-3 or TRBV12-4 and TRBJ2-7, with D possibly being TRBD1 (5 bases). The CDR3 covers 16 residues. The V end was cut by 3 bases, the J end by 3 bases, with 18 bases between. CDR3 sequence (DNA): TGTGCCAGCAGTTTTCTGTCTGGGGCAGGGAACTACGAGCAGTACTTC. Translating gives CASSFLSGAGNYEQYF.

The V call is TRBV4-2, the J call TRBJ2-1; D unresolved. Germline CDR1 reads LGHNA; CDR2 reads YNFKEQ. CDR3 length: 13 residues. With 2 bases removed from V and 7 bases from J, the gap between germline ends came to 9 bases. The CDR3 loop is CASSQSLVNEQFF. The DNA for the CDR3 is TGTGCCAGCAGCCAAAGCCTAGTTAATGAGCAGTTCTTC.

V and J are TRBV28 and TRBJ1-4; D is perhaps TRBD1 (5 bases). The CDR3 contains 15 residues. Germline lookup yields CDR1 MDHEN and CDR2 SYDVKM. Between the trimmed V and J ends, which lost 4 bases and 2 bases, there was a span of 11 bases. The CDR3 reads CASSSPTATNEKLFF. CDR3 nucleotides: TGTGCCAGCAGTTCTCCGACAGCCACTAATGAAAAACTGTTTTTT.

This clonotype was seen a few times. The CDR3 loop is CAISERAEEQFF. The CDR3 coding sequence is TGTGCCATCAGTGAGAGGGCAGAAGAGCAGTTCTTC. The chain links TRBV10-3 to TRBJ2-1; D is undetermined. V lost 2 bases to trimming and J lost 10 bases, with 9 bases between them. The CDR3 extends over 12 amino acids. Germline values: CDR1 ENHRY, CDR2 SYGVKD.

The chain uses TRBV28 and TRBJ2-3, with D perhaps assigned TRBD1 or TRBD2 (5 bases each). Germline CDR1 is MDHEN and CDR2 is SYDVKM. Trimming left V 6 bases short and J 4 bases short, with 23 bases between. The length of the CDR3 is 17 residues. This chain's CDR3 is CASSRLPPGRGADTQYF. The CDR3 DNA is TGTGCCAGCAGCCGGTTACCGCCAGGGAGAGGCGCAGATACGCAGTATTTT.

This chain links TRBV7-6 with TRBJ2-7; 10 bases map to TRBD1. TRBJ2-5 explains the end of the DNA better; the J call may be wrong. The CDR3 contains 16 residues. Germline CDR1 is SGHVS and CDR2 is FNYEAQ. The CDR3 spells CASSGPRTGGAETQYF. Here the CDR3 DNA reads TGTGCCAGCAGCGGACCCAGGACAGGGGGAGCGGAGACCCAGTACTTC.

The CDR3: CSVELRDGYTF. Here the CDR3 DNA reads TGCAGCGTTGAGTTGCGCGATGGCTACACCTTC. The chain combines TRBV29-1 with TRBJ1-2, with no clear D. Germline CDR1 is SQVTM and CDR2 is ANQGSEA. CDR3 length: 11 residues. V lost 3 bases and J 6 bases, leaving 8 bases between the germline ends.

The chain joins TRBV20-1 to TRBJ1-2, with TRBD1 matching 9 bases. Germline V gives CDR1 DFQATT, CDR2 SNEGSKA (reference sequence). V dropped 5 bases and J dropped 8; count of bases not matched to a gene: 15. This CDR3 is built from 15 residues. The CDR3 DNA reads TGCAGTGCTCGTCCCGGGACAGGGTTACGGGAAGGCTACACCTTC. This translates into CSARPGTGLREGYTF.

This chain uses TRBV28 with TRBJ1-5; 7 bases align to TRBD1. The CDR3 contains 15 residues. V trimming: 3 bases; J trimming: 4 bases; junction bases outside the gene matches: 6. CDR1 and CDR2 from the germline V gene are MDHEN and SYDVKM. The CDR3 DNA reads TGTGCCAGCAGTTTGACCTACAGGGGTAATCAGCCCCAGCATTTT. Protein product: CASSLTYRGNQPQHF.

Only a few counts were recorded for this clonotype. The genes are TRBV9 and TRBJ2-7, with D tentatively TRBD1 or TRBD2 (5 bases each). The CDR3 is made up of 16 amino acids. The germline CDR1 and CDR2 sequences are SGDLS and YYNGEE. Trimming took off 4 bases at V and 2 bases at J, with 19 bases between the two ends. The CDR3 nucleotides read TGTGCCAGCAGCCCCCTCGGGGCAGGGAGCACCTACGAGCAGTACTTC. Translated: CASSPLGAGSTYEQYF. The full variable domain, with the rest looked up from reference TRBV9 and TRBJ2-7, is DSGVTQTPKHLITATGQRVTLRCSPRSGDLSVYWYQQSLDQGLQFLIQYYNGEERAKGNILERFSAQQFPDLHSELNLSSLELGDSALYFCASSPLGAGSTYEQYFGPGTRLTVT.

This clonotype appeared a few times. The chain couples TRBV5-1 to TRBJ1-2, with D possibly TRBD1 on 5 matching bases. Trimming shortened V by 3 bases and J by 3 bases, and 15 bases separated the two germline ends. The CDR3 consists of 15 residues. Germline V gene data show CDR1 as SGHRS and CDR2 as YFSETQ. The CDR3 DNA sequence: TGCGCCAGCAGCTCCCGATCCGGGGCGGACTATGGCTACACCTTC. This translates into CASSSRSGADYGYTF. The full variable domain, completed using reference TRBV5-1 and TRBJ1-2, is KAGVTQTPRYLIKTRGQQVTLSCSPISGHRSVSWYQQTPGQGLQFLFEYFSETQRNKGNFPGRFSGRQFSNSRSEMNVSTLELGDSALYLCASSSRSGADYGYTFGSGTRLTVV.

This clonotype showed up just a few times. The CDR3 loop is CASSPLYPARGNEQFF. As DNA, the CDR3 is TGTGCCAGCAGCCCTCTTTACCCGGCCAGGGGGAATGAGCAGTTCTTC. The chain has TRBV7-9 and TRBJ2-1; 7 bases are a match to TRBD1. V lost 5 bases, J lost 7 bases, and 14 bases stayed unmatched. The CDR3 runs 16 residues. CDR1 and CDR2 (germline): SEHNR, FQNEAQ (reference sequence).

The CDR3 DNA reads as TGTGCCAGCAGTAGATGGGGGGCCACTGAAGCTTTCTTT. As protein: CASSRWGATEAFF. The chain uses TRBV25-1 and TRBJ1-1; maybe TRBD1 (6 bases). CDR3 size: 13 residues. Per the germline V gene, CDR1 is MGHDK and CDR2 is SYGVNS. Between the trimmed V and J ends, which lost 5 bases and 4 bases, there was a span of 11 bases.

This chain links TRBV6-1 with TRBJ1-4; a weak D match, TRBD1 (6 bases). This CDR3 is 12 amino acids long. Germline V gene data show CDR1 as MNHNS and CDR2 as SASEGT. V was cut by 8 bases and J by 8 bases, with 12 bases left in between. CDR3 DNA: TGTGCCAGCGGGGGGCCGCTAGAAAAACTGTTTTTT. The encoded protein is CASGGPLEKLFF.

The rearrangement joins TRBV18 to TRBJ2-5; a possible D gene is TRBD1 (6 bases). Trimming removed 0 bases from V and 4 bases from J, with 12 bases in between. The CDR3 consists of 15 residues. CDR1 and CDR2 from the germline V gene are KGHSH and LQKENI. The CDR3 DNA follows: TGTGCCAGCTCACCACCGAGGGGACACAGAGAGACCCAGTACTTC. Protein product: CASSPPRGHRETQYF. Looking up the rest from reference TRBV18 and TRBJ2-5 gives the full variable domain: NAGVMQNPRHLVRRRGQEARLRCSPMKGHSHVYWYRQLPEEGLKFMVYLQKENIIDESGMPKERFSAEFPKEGPSILRIQQVVRGDSAAYFCASSPPRGHRETQYFGPGTRLLVL.

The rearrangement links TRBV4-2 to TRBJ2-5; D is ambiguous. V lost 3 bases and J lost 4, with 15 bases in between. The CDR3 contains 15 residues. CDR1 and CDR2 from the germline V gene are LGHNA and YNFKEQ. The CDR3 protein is CASSQADGFVETQYF. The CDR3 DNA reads TGTGCCAGCAGCCAGGCAGACGGATTTGTAGAGACCCAGTACTTC.

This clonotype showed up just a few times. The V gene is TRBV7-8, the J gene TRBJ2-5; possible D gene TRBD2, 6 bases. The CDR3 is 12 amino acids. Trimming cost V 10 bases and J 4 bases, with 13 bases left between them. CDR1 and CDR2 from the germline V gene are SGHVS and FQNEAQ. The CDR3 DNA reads TGTGCCACGGGGGTAGCGGTAGAGACCCAGTACTTC. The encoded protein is CATGVAVETQYF.

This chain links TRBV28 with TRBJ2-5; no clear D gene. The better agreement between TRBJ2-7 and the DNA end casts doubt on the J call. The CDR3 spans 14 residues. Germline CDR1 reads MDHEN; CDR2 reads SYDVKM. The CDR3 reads CASSLEQFSYEQYF. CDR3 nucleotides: TGTGCCAGCAGTTTAGAGCAGTTTTCCTACGAGCAGTACTTC.

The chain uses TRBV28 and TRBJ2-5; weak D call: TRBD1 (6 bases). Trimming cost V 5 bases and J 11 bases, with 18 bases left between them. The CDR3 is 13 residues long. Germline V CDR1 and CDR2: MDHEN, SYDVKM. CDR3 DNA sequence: TGTGCCAGCAGTAAATACAGGGCCGGTGAGCAGTACTTC. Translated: CASSKYRAGEQYF.

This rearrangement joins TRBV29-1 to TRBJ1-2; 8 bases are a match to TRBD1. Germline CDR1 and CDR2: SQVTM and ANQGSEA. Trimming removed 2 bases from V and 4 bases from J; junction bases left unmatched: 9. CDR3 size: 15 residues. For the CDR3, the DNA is TGCAGCGTTGAACGTCTACAGGGGGGAAGCTATGGCTACACCTTC. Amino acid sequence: CSVERLQGGSYGYTF.

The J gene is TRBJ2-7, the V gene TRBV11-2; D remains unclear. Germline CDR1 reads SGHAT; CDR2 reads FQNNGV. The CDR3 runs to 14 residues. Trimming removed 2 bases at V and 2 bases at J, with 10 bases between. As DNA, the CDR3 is TGTGCCAGCAGCTTAAAAGCAGGAACCTACGAGCAGTACTTC. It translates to CASSLKAGTYEQYF.

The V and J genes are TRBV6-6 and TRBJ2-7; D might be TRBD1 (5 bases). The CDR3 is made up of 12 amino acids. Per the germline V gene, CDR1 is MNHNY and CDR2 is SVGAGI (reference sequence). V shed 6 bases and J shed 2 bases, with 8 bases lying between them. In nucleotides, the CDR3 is TGTGCCAGCAGGGAACAGGCCTACGAGCAGTACTTC. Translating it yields CASREQAYEQYF.

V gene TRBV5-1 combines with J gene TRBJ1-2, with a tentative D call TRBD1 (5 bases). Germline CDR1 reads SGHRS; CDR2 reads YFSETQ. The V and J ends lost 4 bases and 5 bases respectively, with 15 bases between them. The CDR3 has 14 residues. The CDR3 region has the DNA TGCGCCAGCAGCGCAGGGCAGCTGATTTATGGCTACACCTTC. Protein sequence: CASSAGQLIYGYTF.

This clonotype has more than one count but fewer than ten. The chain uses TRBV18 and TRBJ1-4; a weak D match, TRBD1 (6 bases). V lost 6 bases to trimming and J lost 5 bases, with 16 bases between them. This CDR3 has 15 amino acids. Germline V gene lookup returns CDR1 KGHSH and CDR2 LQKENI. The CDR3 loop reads CASSLPGQSNEKLFF. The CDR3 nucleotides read TGTGCCAGCTCCCTCCCGGGACAATCCAATGAAAAACTGTTTTTT.

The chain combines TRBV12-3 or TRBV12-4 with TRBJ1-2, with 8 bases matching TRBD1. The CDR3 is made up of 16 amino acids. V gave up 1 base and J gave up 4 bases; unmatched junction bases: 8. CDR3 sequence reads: CASSLGGQGSVYGYTF. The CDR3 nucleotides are TGTGCCAGCAGTTTAGGAGGACAGGGATCAGTCTATGGCTACACCTTC.

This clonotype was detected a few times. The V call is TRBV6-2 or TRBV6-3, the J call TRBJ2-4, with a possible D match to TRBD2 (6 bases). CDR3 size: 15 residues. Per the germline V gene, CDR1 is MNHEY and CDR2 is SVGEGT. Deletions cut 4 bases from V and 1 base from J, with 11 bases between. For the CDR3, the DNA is TGTGCCAGCAGTTCCGGAGGGGCTGCCAAAAACATTCAGTACTTC. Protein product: CASSSGGAAKNIQYF.

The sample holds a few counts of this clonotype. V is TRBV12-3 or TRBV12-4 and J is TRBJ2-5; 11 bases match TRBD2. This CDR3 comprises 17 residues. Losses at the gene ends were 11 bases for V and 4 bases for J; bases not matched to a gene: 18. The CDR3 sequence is CAGKRGLADITPETQYF. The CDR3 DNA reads TGTGCCGGCAAACGGGGACTAGCGGATATAACGCCAGAGACCCAGTACTTC.